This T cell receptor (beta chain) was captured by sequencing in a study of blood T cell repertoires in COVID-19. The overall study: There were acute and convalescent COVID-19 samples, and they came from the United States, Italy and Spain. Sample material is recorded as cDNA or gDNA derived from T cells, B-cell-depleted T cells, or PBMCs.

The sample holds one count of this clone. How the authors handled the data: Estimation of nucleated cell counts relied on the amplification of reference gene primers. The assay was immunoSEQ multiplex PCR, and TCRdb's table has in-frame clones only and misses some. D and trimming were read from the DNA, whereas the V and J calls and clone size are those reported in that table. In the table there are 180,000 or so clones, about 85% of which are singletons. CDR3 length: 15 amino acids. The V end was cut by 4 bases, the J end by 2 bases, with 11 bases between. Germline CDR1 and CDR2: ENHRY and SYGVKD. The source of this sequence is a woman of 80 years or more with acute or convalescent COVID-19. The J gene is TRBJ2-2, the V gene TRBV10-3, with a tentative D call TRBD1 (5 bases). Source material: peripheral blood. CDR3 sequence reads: CAISVTAPNTGELFF. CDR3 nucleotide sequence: TGTGCCATCAGTGTGACAGCTCCAAACACCGGGGAGCTGTTTTTT.